This T cell receptor beta chain was captured by sequencing in a study of T cells in Graves' hyperthyroidism and ophthalmopathy. Amplified TCR beta CDR3 regions came from RNA transcripts. The HTBI primer set served for first-round RT-PCR of the TCR CDR3. TCRdb recomputed calls from the multiplex PCR reads with MiXCR, one row per CDR3 protein. The repertoire consists of 350,000 or so distinct CDR3 sequences, with approximately 18% occurring once and the leading ten covering 15% to 18%. Losses at the gene ends were 4 bases for V and 0 bases for J; bases not matched to a gene: 5. There are 15 residues in the CDR3. Germline CDR1 reads SGHRS; CDR2 reads YFSETQ. This clonotype has ten or more counts. Every diagnosis used clinical symptoms, serum thyroxine and TRAb, thyroid ultrasound and orbital computed tomography.

This chain uses TRBV5-1 with TRBJ2-3; 7 nucleotides agree with TRBD2. What was sequenced was blood. The TCR sequence derives from a woman in her thirties or forties with Graves' ophthalmopathy. CDR3 DNA: TGCGCCAGCAGCCTCAGCGGGAAGAGCACAGATACGCAGTATTTT. Its translation: CASSLSGKSTDTQYF.